A single sample gave rise to the 15 T cell receptor beta chains below, sequenced in a study of T cells in Graves' hyperthyroidism and ophthalmopathy. The investigators amplified TCR beta CDR3 regions from RNA transcripts. HTBI primers were the set used in a first-round RT-PCR of the TCR CDR3. TCRdb re-analysed the multiplex PCR reads in MiXCR, keeping a single row per CDR3 protein. The sample yields hundreds of thousands of distinct CDR3 sequences, approximately 25% seen once. The specimen was blood. These receptors came from a woman in her twenties or thirties with Graves' ophthalmopathy.

This clonotype was seen ten or more times. The rearrangement joins TRBV27 to TRBJ2-7; weak D call: TRBD1 (5 bases). With 5 bases removed from V and 2 bases from J, the gap between germline ends came to 19 bases. The CDR3 has 16 amino acids. Germline V gene data show CDR1 as MNHEY and CDR2 as SMNVEV (reference sequence). The CDR3 DNA reads TGTGCCAGCAGTCCACAGGCCAATATACCCCCCTACGAGCAGTACTTC. This translates into CASSPQANIPPYEQYF.

This chain connects TRBV20-1 to TRBJ2-7; D is possibly TRBD2 (6 bases). The germline V gene encodes CDR1 DFQATT and CDR2 SNEGSKA (reference sequence). V was shortened by 0 bases and J by 3 bases, with 9 bases between the two germline ends. This CDR3 spans 13 amino acids. CDR3: CSAREAGSYEQYF. The CDR3 DNA is TGCAGTGCTAGAGAAGCGGGCAGCTACGAGCAGTACTTC.

V is TRBV7-2 and J is TRBJ2-7; TRBD1 might be the D (6 bases). Trimming shortened V by 8 bases and J by 11 bases, and 16 bases separated the two germline ends. CDR1 SGHTA and CDR2 FQGNSA come from the germline V gene. This CDR3 is 11 amino acids long. The CDR3 protein is CASRDNFLEYF. The CDR3 nucleotides read TGTGCCAGCCGGGACAATTTCTTGGAGTACTTC.

This clonotype came up many times. This rearrangement joins TRBV29-1 to TRBJ2-5, with D unresolved. Trimming pared 2 bases from V and 0 bases from J, leaving 7 bases between. Germline V CDR1 and CDR2: SQVTM, ANQGSEA. This CDR3 has 13 amino acids. CDR3 sequence: CSVEKWDQETQYF. The CDR3 bases are TGCAGCGTTGAAAAGTGGGACCAAGAGACCCAGTACTTC.

This clonotype was recorded many times. The chain combines TRBV30 with TRBJ1-2, with D tentatively TRBD1 (6 bases). V was clipped by 2 bases and J by 4 bases, with 11 bases between them. The CDR3 totals 13 residues. The germline V gene has CDR1 GTSNPN and CDR2 SVGIG (reference sequence). Here the CDR3 DNA reads TGTGCCTGGAGTTCCGCAGGGGCCTATGGCTACACCTTC. It encodes CAWSSAGAYGYTF.

This clonotype was detected ten times or more. This sequence joins TRBV27 and TRBJ1-2; 10 positions agree with TRBD1. Germline CDR1 is MNHEY and CDR2 is SMNVEV (reference sequence). Trimming took 2 bases from V and 4 from J; bases not matched to a gene: 4. The CDR3 runs 15 residues. As DNA, the CDR3 is TGTGCCAGCAGTTTAGTGGGACAGGGGACCTATGGCTACACCTTC. This gives the protein CASSLVGQGTYGYTF.

The chain links TRBV4-1 to TRBJ2-7, with D perhaps matching TRBD2 (5 bases). With 6 bases removed from V and 6 bases from J, the gap between germline ends came to 15 bases. The germline V gene has CDR1 MGHRA and CDR2 YSYEKL. This CDR3 is built from 13 residues. Written as DNA, the CDR3 is TGCGCCAGCAGAGGACTGCGGAGCTCCGAGCAGTACTTC. Its protein is CASRGLRSSEQYF.

This clonotype has more than one count but fewer than ten. The rearrangement links TRBV20-1 to TRBJ2-5, with D possibly being TRBD2 (5 bases). Trimming took 0 bases from V and 5 from J, leaving 19 bases between them. The CDR3 is 16 amino acids. Per germline, CDR1 DFQATT and CDR2 SNEGSKA (reference sequence). CDR3 coding DNA: TGCAGTGCTAGAGATTATGTTGAACGGGGATGGGAGACCCAGTACTTC. It translates to CSARDYVERGWETQYF.

Ten or more counts support this clonotype. This chain connects TRBV9 to TRBJ1-2; 7 nucleotides line up with TRBD1. J was trimmed by 4 bases and V by 5 bases; bases with no gene match: 5. Germline CDR1 reads SGDLS; CDR2 reads YYNGEE. The CDR3 has 13 residues. In DNA form, the CDR3 reads TGTGCCAGCAGTACGACAGGGCTCTATGGCTACACCTTC. Protein sequence: CASSTTGLYGYTF.

The sample holds one count of this clonotype. The chain uses TRBV28 and TRBJ1-6; D is perhaps TRBD1 (5 bases). The germline gives CDR1 MDHEN, CDR2 SYDVKM. The CDR3 covers 14 residues. Trimming removed 6 bases from V and 10 bases from J, with 16 bases in between. The CDR3 DNA sequence: TGTGCCAGCAGCAAGGGGCAACTTGCCTCACCCCTCCACTTT. It yields the protein CASSKGQLASPLHF.

This clonotype was detected many times. This rearrangement joins TRBV12-3 or TRBV12-4 to TRBJ2-2; 7 nucleotides match TRBD1. After removal of 6 bases from V and 5 bases from J, the junction contained 12 bases not matched to a gene. The CDR3 has 16 residues. CDR3 loop: CASRLTGAWGTGELFF. The CDR3 DNA is TGTGCCAGCAGGCTTACAGGGGCCTGGGGTACCGGGGAGCTGTTTTTT.

This clonotype was picked up many times. The DNA of the CDR3 is TGTGCCAGCAGATCGGGCGGAGGCGCCGGGGTTGGCTACACCTTC. Translation gives CASRSGGGAGVGYTF. The chain is built from TRBV12-3 or TRBV12-4 and TRBJ1-2; D is unresolved. The CDR3 totals 15 residues. Trimming took off 6 bases at V and 7 bases at J, with 21 bases between the two ends.

In this sample, this clonotype turned up many times. It may be a read error: a sequence one base away is much more abundant. This rearrangement joins TRBV20-1 to TRBJ1-1; D gene unclear. The V gene's germline CDR1 is DFQATT and CDR2 SNEGSKA (reference sequence). Trimming left V 5 bases short and J 1 base short, with 5 bases between. This CDR3 region has 11 residues. The CDR3, as DNA: TGCAGTGCTTCAGGGAACACTGAAGCTTTCTTT. Protein sequence: CSASGNTEAFF.

In this sample, this clonotype turned up many times. At one of its ends the junction is not consistent with the germline gene, which may arise from a read error. This chain uses TRBV28 with TRBJ1-5; tentative D call: TRBD1 (5 bases). This CDR3 comprises 14 residues. The germline V gene has CDR1 MDHEN and CDR2 SYDVKM. The CDR3 loop reads CASRLWGGGQPQHF. CDR3 bases: TGTGCCAGCAGATTATGGGGGGGGGGTCAGCCCCAGCATTTT.

This chain uses TRBV13 with TRBJ1-1; the match to TRBD1 covers 8 bases. V dropped 1 base and J dropped 7; count of bases not matched to a gene: 11. CDR1 PRHDT and CDR2 FYEKMQ come from the germline V gene (reference sequence). The CDR3 is 16 amino acids. CDR3 nucleotide sequence: TGTGCCAGCAGCTTAGTCTGGGGCAGGGGGCGAGTTGAAGCTTTCTTT. This encodes CASSLVWGRGRVEAFF.